Each of the 20 T cell receptor beta chains below was sequenced from the same sample in a study of identical twins. Via MiXCR, TCRdb re-called the 5' RACE reads, giving one row per CDR3 protein. The sample includes about 570,000 distinct CDR3 sequences, 9% to 10% of them seen just once. The same sample was also studied in work on yellow fever vaccine responses in identical twins.

Sequenced sample: PBMCs. All receptors come from a woman between 18 and 30 years old in good health.

The chain combines TRBV27 with TRBJ2-5; D may be TRBD1 (6 bases). Germline-derived CDR1 and CDR2 are MNHEY and SMNVEV (reference sequence). This CDR3 comprises 16 residues. The V end was cut by 0 bases, the J end by 3 bases, with 14 bases between. The CDR3 reads CASSLSQGPRKETQYF. CDR3 sequence (DNA): TGTGCCAGCAGTTTATCGCAGGGGCCCCGTAAAGAGACCCAGTACTTC.

Here the CDR3 reads CASSNLDSYEQYF. DNA of the CDR3: TGTGCCAGCAGTAACCTCGACAGCTACGAGCAGTACTTC. The chain recombines TRBV6-2 or TRBV6-3 with TRBJ2-7, with D possibly matching TRBD1 (5 bases). The germline gives CDR1 MNHEY, CDR2 SVGEGT. V was clipped by 5 bases and J by 3 bases, with 11 bases between them. The CDR3 is made up of 13 amino acids.

This clonotype was counted at least ten times. The V and J genes are TRBV5-1 and TRBJ2-3; D not certain. The CDR3 sequence is 15 residues long. Trimming cost V 0 bases and J 0 bases, with 8 bases left between them. From germline, CDR1 is SGHRS and CDR2 YFSETQ. The chain's CDR3 is CASSLAVLSTDTQYF. As DNA, the CDR3 is TGCGCCAGCAGCTTGGCGGTTCTCAGCACAGATACGCAGTATTTT.

The V gene is TRBV2, the J gene TRBJ2-4; no definite D call. This CDR3 contains 14 residues. The V gene's germline CDR1 is SNHLY and CDR2 FYNNEI. With 4 bases removed from V and 0 bases from J, the gap between germline ends came to 7 bases. CDR3 in DNA: TGTGCCAGCAGTGCGTCGAGAGCCAAAAACATTCAGTACTTC. This gives the protein CASSASRAKNIQYF.

The chain has TRBV7-9 and TRBJ2-5; possible D gene TRBD1, 6 bases. Per the germline V gene, CDR1 is SEHNR and CDR2 is FQNEAQ (reference sequence). The V end was cut by 5 bases, the J end by 1 base, with 14 bases between. The CDR3 has 15 amino acids. In DNA form, the CDR3 reads TGTGCCAGCAGCGGTGGACAGACCGTCCAAGAGACCCAGTACTTC. Its translation is CASSGGQTVQETQYF.

This clonotype was counted between two and nine times. This chain connects TRBV30 to TRBJ2-1; no clear D gene. V was cut by 5 bases and J by 5 bases, with 10 bases left in between. Per germline, CDR1 GTSNPN and CDR2 SVGIG (reference sequence). The length of the CDR3 is 12 residues. CDR3 DNA: TGTGCCTGGGATGATGGGAACAATGAGCAGTTCTTC. As protein: CAWDDGNNEQFF.

This clonotype was picked up many times. The chain carries TRBV7-9 and TRBJ2-1; D is unclear. Per germline, CDR1 SEHNR and CDR2 FQNEAQ (reference sequence). V was trimmed by 7 bases and J by 5 bases, leaving 3 bases between them. The CDR3 consists of 10 residues. As DNA, the CDR3 is TGTGCCAGCATCGACAATGAGCAGTTCTTC. It is translated as CASIDNEQFF.

The rearrangement links TRBV10-1 to TRBJ2-2, with 9 bases lining up with TRBD1. Trimming at V came to 3 bases and at J to 3 bases, leaving 2 bases not matched to a gene. The CDR3 length is 15 residues. The V gene's germline CDR1 is WNHNN and CDR2 SYGVQD (reference sequence). CDR3 in amino acids: CASSDRDRDTGELFF. The CDR3 region has the DNA TGCGCCAGCAGTGACCGGGACAGGGACACCGGGGAGCTGTTTTTT.

This rearrangement joins TRBV29-1 to TRBJ2-7; tentatively, D is TRBD2 (5 bases). Germline-derived CDR1 and CDR2 are SQVTM and ANQGSEA. V was shortened by 4 bases and J by 0 bases, with 13 bases between the two germline ends. This CDR3 has 14 amino acids. The CDR3 spells CSVVLTGNSYEQYF. The CDR3 DNA reads as TGCAGCGTTGTCTTGACGGGAAACTCCTACGAGCAGTACTTC.

This chain links TRBV20-1 with TRBJ1-6; D remains ambiguous. The germline V and J ends were trimmed by 1 base and 14 bases, with 6 bases remaining between them. Per germline, CDR1 DFQATT and CDR2 SNEGSKA (reference sequence). The CDR3 has 10 residues. The CDR3 bases are TGCAGTGCTAGAGTGGGCGCCCTCCACTTT. Translated, it gives CSARVGALHF.

The sample holds a few counts of this clonotype. This chain connects TRBV3-1 to TRBJ2-7; D might be TRBD1 or TRBD2, each matching 5 bases. Germline CDR1 and CDR2: LGHDT and YNNKEL (reference sequence). CDR3 size: 14 residues. Trimming removed 4 bases from V and 3 bases from J, with 13 bases in between. The CDR3 sequence: CASSRGGGDYEQYF. In DNA, the CDR3 is TGTGCCAGCAGCCGGGGTGGGGGAGACTACGAGCAGTACTTC.

This clonotype was seen more than once but under ten times. V gene TRBV7-9 combines with J gene TRBJ2-7, with D possibly TRBD1 on 5 matching bases. V was trimmed by 1 base and J by 1 base, leaving 11 bases between them. The germline gives CDR1 SEHNR, CDR2 FQNEAQ (reference sequence). This CDR3 is built from 15 residues. The CDR3 here is CASSLEGAASYEQYF. CDR3 sequence (DNA): TGTGCCAGCAGCTTAGAAGGGGCCGCATCCTACGAGCAGTACTTC.

The rearrangement links TRBV5-1 to TRBJ1-6; D is perhaps TRBD1 (5 bases). This CDR3 contains 15 residues. Trimming took 0 bases from V and 10 from J, leaving 14 bases between them. Per the germline V gene, CDR1 is SGHRS and CDR2 is YFSETQ. The CDR3 sequence: CASSLVGSGESPLHF. The CDR3 DNA sequence: TGCGCCAGCAGCTTGGTCGGTTCGGGGGAATCACCCCTCCACTTT.

This clonotype was seen ten or more times. The chain links TRBV11-2 to TRBJ2-1, with 11 bases aligning to TRBD2. J gave up 0 bases and V 2 bases, and 6 bases lay outside the gene matches. CDR1 and CDR2 from the germline V gene are SGHAT and FQNNGV. This CDR3 contains 18 residues. The CDR3 DNA reads TGTGCCAGCAGCTTATGGACTAGCGGGTTGAGCTCCTACAATGAGCAGTTCTTC. Amino acids: CASSLWTSGLSSYNEQFF.

This clonotype showed up many times. The rearrangement uses TRBV5-1 and TRBJ2-2, with D possibly TRBD1 on 5 matching bases. The CDR3 totals 14 residues. Germline CDR1 is SGHRS and CDR2 is YFSETQ. Trimming pared 0 bases from V and 6 bases from J, leaving 9 bases between. CDR3 sequence reads: CASSLEGNPGELFF. The CDR3 nucleotides read TGCGCCAGCAGCTTGGAGGGGAATCCCGGGGAGCTGTTTTTT.

This clonotype was observed a few times. The V gene is TRBV18, the J gene TRBJ2-1; D unclear. The germline V gene has CDR1 KGHSH and CDR2 LQKENI. There are 15 residues in the CDR3. V shed 1 base and J shed 2 bases, with 9 bases lying between them. In DNA, the CDR3 is TGTGCCAGCTCACCACTCGGTACCGCCTACAATGAGCAGTTCTTC. Translating gives CASSPLGTAYNEQFF.

This clonotype was counted between two and nine times. The gene calls are TRBV21-1 and TRBJ2-7; the DNA was not used to check the table's D call, TRBD1. TRBV21-1 is a pseudogene segment. The CDR3 has 17 amino acids. DNA of the CDR3: TGTGCCAGCAGCAAATCGGGTTTTACAGGCAACTTCTACGAGCAGTACTTC. Protein product: CASSKSGFTGNFYEQYF.

This clonotype was seen many times. This rearrangement joins TRBV6-5 to TRBJ2-1; D remains ambiguous. The CDR3 spans 13 residues. V was cut by 6 bases and J by 9 bases, with 15 bases left in between. Germline loops: CDR1 MNHEY, CDR2 SVGAGI. The CDR3 is CASRPSAPGEQFF. The CDR3, as DNA: TGTGCCAGCAGGCCTTCGGCCCCGGGTGAGCAGTTCTTC.

In its sample, this clonotype was seen a few times. V usage is TRBV2 and J usage is TRBJ2-1; D not resolved. The CDR3 is 15 residues long. With 1 base removed from V and 0 bases from J, the gap between germline ends came to 7 bases. CDR1 and CDR2 (germline): SNHLY, FYNNEI. The CDR3 coding sequence is TGTGCCAGCAGTGAAGGACTTACCTCCTACAATGAGCAGTTCTTC. Encoded protein: CASSEGLTSYNEQFF.

The chain combines TRBV5-1 with TRBJ2-1; tentative D call: TRBD1 (6 bases). CDR1 is SGHRS, CDR2 YFSETQ, per germline. This CDR3 has 15 amino acids. With 2 bases removed from V and 0 bases from J, the gap between germline ends came to 9 bases. Here the CDR3 reads CASSFRQVSYNEQFF. CDR3 nucleotides: TGCGCCAGCAGCTTTCGACAGGTCTCCTACAATGAGCAGTTCTTC.